This T cell receptor beta chain is drawn from a study of shared clonotypes between healthy human individuals. Assay execution proceeded at the deep level. Repertoires were generated with immunoSEQ multiplex PCR, while TCRdb's copy carries only in-frame clones and drops some. The sample holds about 510,000 clones, 96% seen once. V lost 8 bases to trimming and J lost 0 bases, with 7 bases between them. Per germline, CDR1 SEHNR and CDR2 FQNEAQ (reference sequence). The CDR3 spans 12 residues. CD4+ cells were split into CD45RA+ naive and CD45RA-negative memory subsets. The clonotype originates from a woman aged 30 to 39 in good health. The rearrangement uses TRBV7-9 and TRBJ1-1; D not certain. Sequencing was carried out using naive CD4+ T cells sorted from blood. Subset specified: CD45RA+ positively selected. CDR3 sequence (DNA): TGTGCCAGCGGGAGCATGAACACTGAAGCTTTCTTT. It specifies CASGSMNTEAFF.